One and the same sample provided the 31 T cell receptor beta chains below, sequenced in a study of shared clonotypes between healthy human individuals. Clones were sequenced by immunoSEQ multiplex PCR, and TCRdb holds only the in-frame ones, with some missing. The data show some 2,500,000 clones, approximately 90% seen once. Sequences were obtained from naive CD4+ T cells from PBMCs. The subset is: CD45RA+ positively selected. The receptors were gathered from a man younger than 35 in good health. Some clones in this sample may be carry-over from other donors' samples.

The chain couples TRBV5-4 to TRBJ1-2; a possible D gene is TRBD1 (5 bases). The germline V and J ends were trimmed by 4 bases and 2 bases, with 18 bases remaining between them. The CDR3 extends over 16 amino acids. From germline, CDR1 is SGHNT and CDR2 YYREEE (reference sequence). Here the CDR3 DNA reads TGTGCCAGCAGCGCGCCCGTCCCGGGGGTGAACTATGGCTACACCTTC. It translates to CASSAPVPGVNYGYTF.

The J gene is TRBJ2-7, the V gene TRBV14; the D is unclear. Trimming removed 2 bases at V and 6 bases at J, with 11 bases between. The V gene's germline CDR1 is SGHDN and CDR2 FVKESK. The CDR3 runs 13 residues. The CDR3 region has the DNA TGTGCCAGCAGCCAAAGTCTAAGTAGCGAGCAGTACTTC. Its protein product is CASSQSLSSEQYF.

The table lists this clone with a few counts. The rearrangement joins TRBV2 to TRBJ1-1, with a possible D match to TRBD1 (5 bases). CDR1 and CDR2 (germline): SNHLY, FYNNEI. This CDR3 has 14 amino acids. V dropped 4 bases and J dropped 2 bases, with 11 bases sitting between them. The CDR3 nucleotides read TGTGCCAGCAGTGCTTACCGGACAAACACTGAAGCTTTCTTT. Translating it yields CASSAYRTNTEAFF.

V usage is TRBV5-1 and J usage is TRBJ2-7; 9 bases agree with TRBD1. The V gene end was trimmed by 3 bases and the J gene end by 6 bases; junction bases not matched to a gene: 7. The CDR3 sequence is 14 residues long. Germline CDR1 SGHRS, CDR2 YFSETQ. This CDR3 is CASSSDRGDGEQYF. CDR3 coding DNA: TGCGCCAGCAGCTCAGACAGGGGGGACGGCGAGCAGTACTTC.

The V call is TRBV6-5, the J call TRBJ2-1; D is perhaps TRBD2 (6 bases). V was pared by 3 bases and J by 7 bases, with 16 bases between. CDR1 is MNHEY, CDR2 SVGAGI, per germline. CDR3 size: 15 residues. The CDR3 spells CASSYLAKLGNEQFF. The CDR3 bases are TGTGCCAGCAGTTATCTAGCGAAATTGGGAAATGAGCAGTTCTTC.

This chain links TRBV28 with TRBJ2-7; the match to TRBD2 covers 9 bases. Germline V lookup: CDR1 MDHEN, CDR2 SYDVKM. This CDR3 comprises 11 residues. The CDR3 nucleotides are TGTGCGGCGGGAGGGGAAATCGAGCAGTACTTC. Translating it yields CAAGGEIEQYF.

CDR3 in DNA: TGTGCCAGCAGTTACCAGCGGATCACAGATACGCAGTATTTT. Protein sequence: CASSYQRITDTQYF. The chain recombines TRBV6-5 with TRBJ2-3, with D possibly matching TRBD2 (5 bases). Germline CDR1 is MNHEY and CDR2 is SVGAGI. V lost 2 bases and J 2 bases, leaving 8 bases between the germline ends. This CDR3 has 14 residues.

The table lists this clone with a count of one. This chain connects TRBV7-7 to TRBJ2-7; D is ambiguous. Germline V gene lookup returns CDR1 SSHAT and CDR2 FNYEAQ (reference sequence). V was trimmed by 2 bases and J by 4 bases, leaving 15 bases between them. The CDR3 spans 15 residues. CDR3: CASSLLGPNSYEQYF. The CDR3 DNA is TGTGCCAGCAGCTTACTTGGACCCAATTCATACGAGCAGTACTTC.

This clone was recorded once. CDR3 nucleotide sequence: TGTGCCAGCAGCGTAGCCCCAGGGACTAGCGATAACTCCTACAATGAGCAGTTCTTC. This sequence encodes CASSVAPGTSDNSYNEQFF. This chain links TRBV9 with TRBJ2-1; 10 bases are shared with TRBD2. V dropped 0 bases and J dropped 0; count of bases not matched to a gene: 9. The length of the CDR3 is 19 residues. The germline V gene has CDR1 SGDLS and CDR2 YYNGEE. The variable domain in full, with the rest retrieved from reference TRBV9 and TRBJ2-1, is DSGVTQTPKHLITATGQRVTLRCSPRSGDLSVYWYQQSLDQGLQFLIQYYNGEERAKGNILERFSAQQFPDLHSELNLSSLELGDSALYFCASSVAPGTSDNSYNEQFFGPGTRLTVL.

This clone has a single count. The V gene is TRBV7-9, the J gene TRBJ2-1; D possibly uses TRBD1 or TRBD2 (6 bases each). The CDR3 covers 13 residues. CDR1 and CDR2 (germline): SEHNR, FQNEAQ (reference sequence). Trimming cost V 5 bases and J 5 bases, with 10 bases left between them. In nucleotides, the CDR3 is TGTGCCAGCAGCCGGAGGGGGGACAATGAGCAGTTCTTC. Its translation is CASSRRGDNEQFF.

The V and J genes are TRBV29-1 and TRBJ1-2; 9 bases map to TRBD1. CDR1 SQVTM and CDR2 ANQGSEA come from the germline V gene. With V trimmed by 5 bases and J by 7 bases, 8 bases remained unmatched. The CDR3 contains 13 residues. The CDR3: CSVREQGARGYTF. In DNA form, the CDR3 reads TGCAGCGTTAGGGAACAGGGGGCGCGTGGCTACACCTTC.

This rearrangement joins TRBV11-3 to TRBJ1-1; a possible D gene is TRBD1 (6 bases). CDR1 SGHNT and CDR2 YENEEA come from the germline V gene. The CDR3 consists of 15 residues. Trimming removed 5 bases from V and 4 bases from J, with 17 bases in between. The CDR3 region is CASSTGAGRSTEAFF. CDR3 nucleotides: TGTGCCAGCAGCACGGGGGCGGGTAGGAGCACTGAAGCTTTCTTT.

This clone was seen just once. The chain employs TRBV11-3 and TRBJ2-1; D is perhaps TRBD2 (6 bases). Trimming left V 2 bases short and J 7 bases short, with 15 bases between. Looked up from germline, CDR1 is SGHNT and CDR2 is YENEEA. The CDR3 is made up of 15 amino acids. The DNA of the CDR3 is TGTGCCAGCAGCTTACTTAGCGGAGAGGGGAATGAGCAGTTCTTC. Residues: CASSLLSGEGNEQFF.

The rearrangement links TRBV5-1 to TRBJ1-4; the match to TRBD1 covers 8 bases. Losses at the gene ends were 4 bases for V and 6 bases for J; bases not matched to a gene: 5. The V gene's germline CDR1 is SGHRS and CDR2 YFSETQ. The CDR3 length is 14 residues. CDR3 coding DNA: TGCGCCAGCAGCGAGCAGGGGGCAGATGAAAAACTGTTTTTT. This translates into CASSEQGADEKLFF.

The chain joins TRBV7-9 to TRBJ1-2; possibly TRBD1 for D (5 bases). V was shortened by 5 bases and J by 1 base, with 17 bases between the two germline ends. This CDR3 spans 16 amino acids. Germline assignment: CDR1 SEHNR and CDR2 FQNEAQ (reference sequence). CDR3 sequence (DNA): TGTGCCAGCAGCCCCCCCACGCAGGGACGTAACTATGGCTACACCTTC. Its translation: CASSPPTQGRNYGYTF.

The chain carries TRBV5-1 and TRBJ2-6, with a weak D call TRBD2 (6 bases). V was clipped by 3 bases and J by 5 bases, with 15 bases between them. Per the germline V gene, CDR1 is SGHRS and CDR2 is YFSETQ. The CDR3 sequence is 16 residues long. For the CDR3, the DNA is TGCGCCAGCAGCTGGACTGGGACTTTTAGGGCCAACGTCCTGACTTTC. It yields the protein CASSWTGTFRANVLTF.

The chain is built from TRBV5-1 and TRBJ2-7, with 7 bases lining up with TRBD2. This CDR3 contains 15 residues. V lost 2 bases to trimming and J lost 0 bases; unmatched junction nucleotides: 5. Germline CDR1 is SGHRS and CDR2 is YFSETQ. The CDR3 nucleotides are TGCGCCAGCAGCTTTGGCGGGGGAAGCTCCTACGAGCAGTACTTC. This codes for CASSFGGGSSYEQYF. The variable domain in full, with the rest retrieved from reference TRBV5-1 and TRBJ2-7, is KAGVTQTPRYLIKTRGQQVTLSCSPISGHRSVSWYQQTPGQGLQFLFEYFSETQRNKGNFPGRFSGRQFSNSRSEMNVSTLELGDSALYLCASSFGGGSSYEQYFGPGTRLTVT.

The chain carries TRBV7-2 and TRBJ1-4; possible D gene TRBD1, 6 bases. V gave up 7 bases and J gave up 7 bases, with 16 bases separating them. Germline CDR1 SGHTA, CDR2 FQGNSA. The CDR3 has 14 amino acids. The CDR3 sequence is CASNRPGAGEKLFF. The DNA of the CDR3 is TGTGCCAGCAACAGGCCGGGGGCGGGTGAAAAACTGTTTTTT. Full variable domain (remainder filled in from reference TRBV7-2 and TRBJ1-4): GAGVSQSPSNKVTEKGKDVELRCDPISGHTALYWYRQSLGQGLEFLIYFQGNSAPDKSGLPSDRFSAERTGGSVSTLTIQRTQQEDSAVYLCASNRPGAGEKLFFGSGTQLSVL.

J is TRBJ2-1 and V is TRBV7-2; 8 bases map to TRBD2. CDR1 is SGHTA, CDR2 FQGNSA, per germline. Trimming took 0 bases from V and 10 from J; bases not matched to a gene: 11. This CDR3 has 16 residues. In DNA form, the CDR3 reads TGTGCCAGCAGCTTAGCGATCCAGCGGGGGACATGGGAGCAGTTCTTC. It translates to CASSLAIQRGTWEQFF.

The chain is built from TRBV11-2 and TRBJ1-2; D perhaps matches TRBD1 (6 bases). This CDR3 has 13 residues. V was shortened by 3 bases and J by 13 bases, with 18 bases between the two germline ends. The germline V gene has CDR1 SGHAT and CDR2 FQNNGV. CDR3 sequence: CASSFLTTDSGTF. As DNA, the CDR3 is TGTGCCAGCAGCTTCCTGACGACGGACAGCGGCACCTTC.

The CDR3 loop reads CATSRGQVATNEKLFF. For the CDR3, the DNA is TGTGCCACCAGCAGAGGTCAGGTAGCAACTAATGAAAAACTGTTTTTT. The chain links TRBV15 to TRBJ1-4; D is unresolved. This CDR3 comprises 16 residues. Trimming took 1 base from V and 0 from J, leaving 9 bases between them. From germline, CDR1 is LNHNV and CDR2 YYDKDF (reference sequence).

The chain joins TRBV5-1 to TRBJ2-3; D might be TRBD2 (5 bases). The V end lost 0 bases, the J end lost 6 bases, and 14 bases lay between the germline ends. Germline V gene lookup returns CDR1 SGHRS and CDR2 YFSETQ. The CDR3 length is 15 residues. The CDR3 sequence is CASSLEGAPRDTQYF. The CDR3 nucleotides are TGCGCCAGCAGCTTGGAGGGAGCCCCTAGGGATACGCAGTATTTT.

The V and J genes are TRBV5-1 and TRBJ2-5; no clear D. CDR3 length: 15 amino acids. From germline, CDR1 is SGHRS and CDR2 YFSETQ. V lost 0 bases and J 1 base, leaving 10 bases between the germline ends. The CDR3 loop is CASSLAVDFQETQYF. As DNA, the CDR3 is TGCGCCAGCAGCTTGGCCGTCGACTTCCAAGAGACCCAGTACTTC.

This clone has just a few counts. This chain uses TRBV6-5 with TRBJ1-4, with a weak D call TRBD1 (5 bases). V was pared by 9 bases and J by 4 bases, with 12 bases between. The CDR3 has 13 residues. Germline CDR1 and CDR2: MNHEY and SVGAGI. The DNA of the CDR3 is TGTGCCAGTCACGGGGGAGGTAATGAAAAACTGTTTTTT. Residues: CASHGGGNEKLFF.

The rearrangement links TRBV7-9 to TRBJ2-7, with unresolved D. CDR3 length: 14 amino acids. Germline lookup yields CDR1 SEHNR and CDR2 FQNEAQ (reference sequence). Trimming took off 4 bases at V and 0 bases at J, with 10 bases between the two ends. The CDR3 here is CASSSPWSSYEQYF. The CDR3 region has the DNA TGTGCCAGCAGCTCGCCCTGGAGCTCCTACGAGCAGTACTTC.

The CDR3 DNA sequence: TGTGCCTGGGGGTGGACAACGCCAGGAGAGCAGTTCTTC. This encodes CAWGWTTPGEQFF. The chain uses TRBV30 and TRBJ2-1; possibly TRBD1 for D (5 bases). With 5 bases removed from V and 10 bases from J, the gap between germline ends came to 18 bases. The CDR3 length is 13 residues. CDR1 GTSNPN and CDR2 SVGIG come from the germline V gene (reference sequence).

The chain carries TRBV15 and TRBJ2-1; tentatively, D is TRBD2 (6 bases). Germline CDR1 LNHNV, CDR2 YYDKDF (reference sequence). The CDR3 runs to 14 residues. Trimming removed 1 base at V and 6 bases at J, with 10 bases between. The CDR3 sequence is CATSRGLALNEQFF. Here the CDR3 DNA reads TGTGCCACCAGCAGAGGGCTAGCGCTCAATGAGCAGTTCTTC.

V gene TRBV28 combines with J gene TRBJ1-1, with 8 bases aligning to TRBD1. This CDR3 comprises 14 residues. Germline CDR1 MDHEN, CDR2 SYDVKM. V gave up 5 bases and J gave up 4 bases; unmatched junction bases: 6. CDR3 nucleotide sequence: TGTGCCAGCAGTCCCTACAGGGGGGTCACTGAAGCTTTCTTT. It translates to CASSPYRGVTEAFF.

This clone occurred once. The sample carries other DNA sequences with the same CDR3. V usage is TRBV30 and J usage is TRBJ2-5; either TRBD1 or TRBD2 may fit D (6 bases each). The CDR3 totals 16 residues. The V gene lost 3 bases and the J gene lost 7 bases, with 24 bases spanning the gap. The germline V gene has CDR1 GTSNPN and CDR2 SVGIG (reference sequence). CDR3 region: CAWSVSLGIGGGTQYF. As DNA, the CDR3 is TGTGCCTGGAGCGTATCCCTTGGCATTGGAGGGGGGACCCAGTACTTC.

The CDR3: CASSLAASGSRNTQYF. In nucleotides, the CDR3 is TGCGCCAGCAGCTTGGCGGCGAGCGGGAGCAGAAATACGCAGTATTTT. This sequence joins TRBV5-1 and TRBJ2-3; TRBD2 agrees at 8 bases. V shed 0 bases and J 7 bases; nucleotides not matched to a gene: 10. Germline V gene data show CDR1 as SGHRS and CDR2 as YFSETQ. CDR3 length equals 16 residues.

The V and J genes are TRBV6-1 and TRBJ2-7, with 9 bases that match TRBD2. This CDR3 region has 13 residues. Unmatched junction bases numbered 4, after V lost 8 bases and J lost 2 bases. CDR1 MNHNS and CDR2 SASEGT come from the germline V gene. The CDR3 reads CASQLAGTYEQYF. In DNA form, the CDR3 reads TGTGCCAGCCAGCTAGCGGGAACCTACGAGCAGTACTTC.